This is a list of T cell receptor beta chains from one sample in a study of CD8 T cells in Susac syndrome. TCRdb called the immunoSEQ multiplex PCR reads again in MiXCR, with one record for every CDR3 protein. Here the sample spans about 50,000 distinct CDR3 sequences, around 93% being singletons. The specimen sequenced was CD8+ T cells from PBMCs. These receptors all come from a human donor with multiple sclerosis. Each CDR3 is given with its conserved first and last residue. Fields, in order: J gene, clone size, D gene, CDR3 length, V gene, CDR3 DNA, CDR3 protein. A D gene is named only where the DNA matches it firmly. Part of the rows lack a size; the others show once, few, many or a class for expanded clones.

>TRBJ1-2|-|-|13|TRBV5-4
TGTGCCAGCAGCAGTCAGGACGTATGGGGCTACACCTTC
CASSSQDVWGYTF
>TRBJ2-7|-|TRBD1|17|TRBV7-9
TGTGCCAGCACCTCCCGTTCCGGGGACAGGGACACCTACGAGCAGTACTTC
CASTSRSGDRDTYEQYF
>TRBJ2-3|-|-|14|TRBV23-1
TGCGCCAGCAGTCAATCAGGGGCGGCAGATACGCAGTATTTT
CASSQSGAADTQYF
>TRBJ2-7|once|TRBD1|14|TRBV20-1
TGCAGTGCTAGAGATAAGGGACAGGAGTACGAGCAGTACTTC
CSARDKGQEYEQYF
>TRBJ2-3|-|TRBD2|16|TRBV15
TGTGCCACCAGCAGAGATCGAGCGGGGGCCACAGATACGCAGTATTTT
CATSRDRAGATDTQYF
>TRBJ2-2|-|-|15|TRBV6-2/TRBV6-3
TGTGCCAGCAGTTACGGCAGGGAGAACCCCGGGGAGCTGTTTTTT
CASSYGRENPGELFF
>TRBJ1-1|-|-|16|TRBV10-3
TGTGCCATGGGGAGGAGAATATTCACCTCGAACACTGAAGCTTTCTTT
CAMGRRIFTSNTEAFF
>TRBJ2-5|-|-|14|TRBV20-1
TGCAGTGCTAGTATCTGGACACCCCAAGAGACCCAGTACTTC
CSASIWTPQETQYF
>TRBJ1-4|-|TRBD1|17|TRBV4-3
TGCGCCAGCAGCCAAGATCCCCGGGACAGCGGCGGGGAAAAACTGTTTTTT
CASSQDPRDSGGEKLFF
>TRBJ2-7|-|TRBD1|14|TRBV6-5
TGTGCCAGCAGTACCGCAGGGGGACAGGGCGAGCAGTACTTC
CASSTAGGQGEQYF
>TRBJ2-7|-|-|11|TRBV2
TGTGCCACCGGGCAGTCCCTCGAGCAGTACTTC
CATGQSLEQYF
>TRBJ1-1|once|-|15|TRBV27
TGTGCCAGCAGTTTTGGGATGGCAGGGAACACTGAAGCTTTCTTT
CASSFGMAGNTEAFF
>TRBJ1-1|-|-|14|TRBV6-4
TGTGCCAGCAGTGAACGGGAGGAGAACACTGAAGCTTTCTTT
CASSEREENTEAFF
>TRBJ1-6|-|-|14|TRBV6-5
TGTGCCAGCAGTTACAGAGTGCTAGGTTCACCCCTCCACTTT
CASSYRVLGSPLHF
>TRBJ2-3|-|-|13|TRBV5-6
TGTGCCTTCCGGGACTGGAATACAGATACGCAGTATTTT
CAFRDWNTDTQYF
>TRBJ2-7|-|-|12|TRBV6-2/TRBV6-3
TGTGCCAGTCGGCCTTACCCCTACGAGCAGTACTTC
CASRPYPYEQYF
>TRBJ2-7|-|-|15|TRBV2
TGTGCCAGCAGTTACGGGACGGTGATTTCCTACGAGCAGTACTTC
CASSYGTVISYEQYF
>TRBJ1-1|-|-|16|TRBV27
TGTGCCAGCAGTTTGCTTGGCGGAGGGTTGAACACTGAAGCTTTCTTT
CASSLLGGGLNTEAFF
>TRBJ2-7|-|-|16|TRBV6-2/TRBV6-3
TGTGCCACCTACCCTACGACGGAACAGCCAACCCACGAGCAGTACTTC
CATYPTTEQPTHEQYF
>TRBJ2-1|-|-|13|TRBV29-1
TGCAGCGTTGAAGCAACGGAATACAATGAGCAGTTCTTC
CSVEATEYNEQFF
>TRBJ2-7|once|TRBD2|16|TRBV9
TGTGCCAGCAGCCCTAGCCTAGCGGGGAGGTACTACGAGCAGTACTTC
CASSPSLAGRYYEQYF
>TRBJ1-5|-|-|16|TRBV4-1
TGCGCCAGCAGGTCCTATTCTGGGACTGATAATCAGCCCCAGCATTTT
CASRSYSGTDNQPQHF
>TRBJ2-7|-|-|13|TRBV20-1
TGCAGTGCTAGAAGACCCAGCACCTACGAGCAGTACTTC
CSARRPSTYEQYF
>TRBJ1-5|-|TRBD1|15|TRBV19
TGTGCCAGTAGTCCCCGACAGGGTAGCAATCAGCCCCAGCATTTT
CASSPRQGSNQPQHF
>TRBJ2-2|once|-|17|TRBV27
TGTGCCAGCAGTTTATTTGGAGAGTCTAGGGACACCGGGGAGCTGTTTTTT
CASSLFGESRDTGELFF
>TRBJ2-7|-|TRBD2|16|TRBV27
TGTGCCAGCAGTTTTGCGACTAGCGGGGCTTCCTACGAGCAGTACTTC
CASSFATSGASYEQYF
>TRBJ2-3|-|-|11|TRBV13
TGTGCCAGCAGCTTCGGAGATACGCAGTATTTT
CASSFGDTQYF
>TRBJ2-7|-|-|13|TRBV10-3
TGTGCCATCAGCGAGCAAAAGCCTAACGAGCAGTACTTC
CAISEQKPNEQYF
>TRBJ2-7|-|TRBD1|15|TRBV20-1
TGCAGTGCTAGAGATCTCGGGACAGAGCTCTACGAGCAGTACTTC
CSARDLGTELYEQYF
>TRBJ1-6|-|TRBD1|12|TRBV29-1
TGCAGCGTTCAACAGGGGAATTCACCCCTCCACTTT
CSVQQGNSPLHF
>TRBJ2-5|-|-|15|TRBV27
TGTGCCAGCAGGAAAGGGAGGGGGTACCAAGAGACCCAGTACTTC
CASRKGRGYQETQYF
>TRBJ2-3|-|TRBD1|14|TRBV7-9
TGTGCCTCCACTACAGGGGAGTATACAGATACGCAGTATTTT
CASTTGEYTDTQYF